Below are 18 T cell receptor beta chains sequenced from a single sample in a study of beta chain features in type 1 diabetes (dated by TCRdb to the late 2010s). Library method: the immunoSEQ multiplex PCR assay. The entire isolated RNA was reverse transcribed using the High Capacity cDNA Reverse Transcription Kit, and thus expressed TCRB transcripts were sequenced. In TCRdb, the immuneACCESS table is reduced to in-frame sequences with V and J assigned. These tables do not hold every clone; where another copy was compared, an unresolved V gene accounts for under half, and the others remain unexplained. This sample holds about 270,000 clones; roughly 14% were observed only once. Jointly, the top ten make up around 0.03% of the sample. What was sequenced was naive CD4+ T cells from blood. The cell subset or site label corresponds to: true naive CD4+ T cells. These receptors originate from a woman aged 40 to 50 in good health.

V and J are TRBV5-6 and TRBJ1-6; no clear D. This CDR3 has 17 amino acids. V shed 4 bases and J shed 1 base, with 15 bases lying between them. In germline, CDR1 is SGHDT, CDR2 YYEEEE. CDR3 sequence reads: CASSPGQAGSYNSPLHF. Here the CDR3 DNA reads TGTGCCAGCAGCCCAGGTCAGGCCGGATCCTATAATTCACCCCTCCACTTT. The variable domain in full, with the rest retrieved from reference TRBV5-6 and TRBJ1-6, is DAGVTQSPTHLIKTRGQQVTLRCSPKSGHDTVSWYQQALGQGPQFIFQYYEEEERQRGNFPDRFSGHQFPNYSSELNVNALLLGDSALYLCASSPGQAGSYNSPLHFGNGTRLTVT.

This clone was seen a few times. V is TRBV6-5 and J is TRBJ1-5, with D possibly matching TRBD1 (5 bases). This CDR3 region has 15 residues. V lost 5 bases, J lost 5 bases, and 16 bases lay in between. Germline CDR1 and CDR2: MNHEY and SVGAGI. The CDR3 DNA reads as TGTGCCAGCAGTGCGACAGCTGTAGGCGATCAGCCCCAGCATTTT. Amino acid sequence: CASSATAVGDQPQHF.

The chain joins TRBV19 to TRBJ1-5; 11 bases match TRBD1. The ends lost 7 bases at V and 6 bases at J; junction bases unmatched: 5. Germline V gene data show CDR1 as LNHDA and CDR2 as SQIVND (reference sequence). CDR3 length: 14 amino acids. CDR3 region: CASTGQGAGQPQHF. CDR3 nucleotides: TGTGCCAGTACTGGACAGGGGGCTGGTCAGCCCCAGCATTTT.

This clone was counted between two and nine times. V usage is TRBV5-6 and J usage is TRBJ2-7; 8 positions agree with TRBD2. Germline V gene lookup returns CDR1 SGHDT and CDR2 YYEEEE. V dropped 4 bases and J dropped 0; count of bases not matched to a gene: 12. The CDR3 extends over 17 amino acids. CDR3 amino acids: CASSLGTSLSFSYEQYF. The CDR3, as DNA: TGTGCCAGCAGCCTCGGGACTAGTCTCTCCTTCTCCTACGAGCAGTACTTC.

There are a few counts of this clone. The chain uses TRBV18 and TRBJ1-3; 7 bases map to TRBD1. Trimming at V came to 6 bases and at J to 0 bases, leaving 8 bases not matched to a gene. The CDR3 spans 16 residues. CDR1 is KGHSH, CDR2 LQKENI, per germline. The CDR3 spells CASSHQDRISGNTIYF. CDR3 coding DNA: TGTGCCAGCTCCCACCAGGACAGGATCTCTGGAAACACCATATATTTT.

In this sample, this clone turned up a few times. V usage is TRBV4-3 and J usage is TRBJ2-2; D gene unclear. The CDR3 length is 14 residues. The V and J ends lost 5 bases and 7 bases respectively, with 14 bases between them. Looked up from germline, CDR1 is LGHNA and CDR2 is YSLEER. CDR3 coding DNA: TGCGCCAGCAGCGCCGATCCCTCAGTCGGGGAGCTGTTTTTT. Amino acid sequence: CASSADPSVGELFF.

The chain uses TRBV7-9 and TRBJ2-7; 7 nucleotides line up with TRBD2. CDR1 and CDR2 from the germline V gene are SEHNR and FQNEAQ (reference sequence). V was pared by 2 bases and J by 2 bases, with 6 bases of the junction left unmatched. This CDR3 has 15 amino acids. CDR3 sequence reads: CASSLLGRGTYEQYF. The CDR3 coding sequence is TGTGCCAGCAGCTTACTGGGGCGGGGGACCTACGAGCAGTACTTC.

This clone was recorded a few times. The rearrangement links TRBV5-6 to TRBJ2-7; TRBD1 is a possible D gene (7 bases). V gave up 2 bases and J gave up 2 bases, with 11 bases separating them. Germline V gene sequence: CDR1 SGHDT, CDR2 YYEEEE. The CDR3 is 14 residues long. CDR3 sequence reads: CASSFRGVTYEQYF. The CDR3 DNA follows: TGTGCCAGCAGCTTCAGGGGGGTGACCTACGAGCAGTACTTC.

This clone was detected many times. The CDR3 DNA follows: TGTGCCAGCAGCCAAGATAGTTACCGGACTAGGGCCAATGAGCAGTTCTTC. This sequence encodes CASSQDSYRTRANEQFF. The rearrangement joins TRBV4-2 to TRBJ2-1, with 7 bases identical to TRBD2. Germline values: CDR1 LGHNA, CDR2 YNFKEQ. This CDR3 is 17 amino acids long. The J segment lost 6 bases and the V segment lost 0 bases, leaving 11 bases of the junction unmatched.

The chain carries TRBV18 and TRBJ2-2; 11 nucleotides match TRBD2. CDR1 is KGHSH and CDR2 is LQKENI in the germline V gene. Trimming removed 3 bases from V and 8 bases from J; junction bases left unmatched: 11. There are 17 residues in the CDR3. CDR3 coding DNA: TGTGCCAGCTCACCGCCCGGGACTAGCGGCAAGACTGGGGAGCTGTTTTTT. Translated, it gives CASSPPGTSGKTGELFF.

CDR3 region: CASSSGGTARQSSYNEQFF. The CDR3 region has the DNA TGTGCCAGCAGCTCAGGTGGGACAGCGCGACAGAGCTCCTACAATGAGCAGTTCTTC. V usage is TRBV11-1 and J usage is TRBJ2-1; the match to TRBD1 covers 7 bases. CDR1 SGHAT and CDR2 FQDESV come from the germline V gene (reference sequence). The CDR3 sequence is 19 residues long. Losses at the gene ends were 4 bases for V and 0 bases for J; bases not matched to a gene: 15.

This clone was detected a few times. The gene calls are TRBV2 and TRBJ2-4, with D maybe TRBD1 (5 bases). This CDR3 is built from 15 residues. Looked up from germline, CDR1 is SNHLY and CDR2 is FYNNEI. V was cut by 2 bases and J by 2 bases, with 10 bases left in between. The CDR3 DNA reads TGTGCCAGCAGTGAACAGGGTCCCACCAAAAACATTCAGTACTTC. This gives the protein CASSEQGPTKNIQYF.

This clone was counted ten times or more. The rearrangement links TRBV4-2 to TRBJ1-4; 9 nucleotides match TRBD1. The CDR3 has 15 residues. Unmatched junction bases numbered 7, after V lost 4 bases and J lost 7 bases. The V gene's germline CDR1 is LGHNA and CDR2 YNFKEQ. CDR3 in DNA: TGTGCCAGCAGCCCACCGGGACAGGGTGGTGAAAAACTGTTTTTT. Protein sequence: CASSPPGQGGEKLFF.

This clone was found a few times. The chain employs TRBV4-2 and TRBJ1-6; 9 bases are a match to TRBD1. The CDR3 covers 16 residues. CDR1 and CDR2 from the germline V gene are LGHNA and YNFKEQ. J gave up 9 bases and V 0 bases, and 6 bases lay outside the gene matches. The CDR3 sequence is CASSQDRDRVGSPLHF. DNA of the CDR3: TGTGCCAGCAGCCAAGATAGGGACAGGGTGGGTTCACCCCTCCACTTT.

The chain links TRBV11-2 to TRBJ2-3; D remains unclear. The CDR3 loop spans 15 amino acids. Germline loops: CDR1 SGHAT, CDR2 FQNNGV. Trimming cost V 1 base and J 2 bases, with 10 bases left between them. The CDR3 DNA is TGTGCCAGCAGCTTAGTTGGGCTTGCCACAGATACGCAGTATTTT. Protein sequence: CASSLVGLATDTQYF. Combining the CDR3 with reference TRBV11-2 and TRBJ2-3 gives the whole variable domain EAGVAQSPRYKIIEKRQSVAFWCNPISGHATLYWYQQILGQGPKLLIQFQNNGVVDDSQLPKDRFSAERLKGVDSTLKIQPAKLEDSAVYLCASSLVGLATDTQYFGPGTRLTVL.

This chain uses TRBV9 with TRBJ2-7, with 10 bases identical to TRBD2. This CDR3 has 15 amino acids. The germline V gene has CDR1 SGDLS and CDR2 YYNGEE. The trim removed 1 base at V and 6 bases at J, leaving 7 bases unmatched. The CDR3 nucleotides read TGTGCCAGCAGCGTACAATCTAGCGGGGGTGGCGAGCAGTACTTC. The encoded protein is CASSVQSSGGGEQYF. Using reference TRBV9 and TRBJ2-7 for the parts outside the CDR3, the full variable domain is DSGVTQTPKHLITATGQRVTLRCSPRSGDLSVYWYQQSLDQGLQFLIQYYNGEERAKGNILERFSAQQFPDLHSELNLSSLELGDSALYFCASSVQSSGGGEQYFGPGTRLTVT.

A few counts support this clone. The chain has TRBV5-1 and TRBJ2-1; tentatively, D is TRBD1 (6 bases). Trimming took off 4 bases at V and 4 bases at J, with 9 bases between the two ends. Germline V lookup: CDR1 SGHRS, CDR2 YFSETQ. There are 13 residues in the CDR3. In DNA form, the CDR3 reads TGCGCCAGCAGCCCGGACAGTTACAATGAGCAGTTCTTC. Its protein is CASSPDSYNEQFF.

This clone showed up just a few times. This rearrangement joins TRBV14 to TRBJ1-6; no clear D gene. V shed 3 bases and J shed 9 bases, with 6 bases lying between them. This CDR3 has 12 residues. CDR1 is SGHDN, CDR2 FVKESK, per germline. DNA of the CDR3: TGTGCCAGCAGCCAGGACTTTTCACCCCTCCACTTT. Encoded protein: CASSQDFSPLHF.